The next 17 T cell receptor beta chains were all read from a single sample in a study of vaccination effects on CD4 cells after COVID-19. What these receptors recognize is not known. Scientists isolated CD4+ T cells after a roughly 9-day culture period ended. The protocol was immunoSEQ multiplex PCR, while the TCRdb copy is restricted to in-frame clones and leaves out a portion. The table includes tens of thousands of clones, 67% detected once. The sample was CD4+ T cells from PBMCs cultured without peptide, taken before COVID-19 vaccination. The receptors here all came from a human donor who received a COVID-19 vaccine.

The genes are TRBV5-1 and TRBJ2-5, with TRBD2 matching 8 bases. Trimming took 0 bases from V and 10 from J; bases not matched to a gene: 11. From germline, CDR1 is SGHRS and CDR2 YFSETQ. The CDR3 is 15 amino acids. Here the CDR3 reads CASSLAAVAGLDQYF. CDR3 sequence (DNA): TGCGCCAGCAGCTTGGCCGCGGTAGCGGGACTCGACCAGTACTTC.

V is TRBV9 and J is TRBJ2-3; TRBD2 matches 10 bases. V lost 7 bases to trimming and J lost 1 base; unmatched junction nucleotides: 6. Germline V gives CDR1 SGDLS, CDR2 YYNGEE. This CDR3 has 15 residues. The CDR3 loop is CASHSGTSGTDTQYF. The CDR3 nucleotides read TGTGCCAGCCATTCCGGGACTAGCGGCACAGATACGCAGTATTTT.

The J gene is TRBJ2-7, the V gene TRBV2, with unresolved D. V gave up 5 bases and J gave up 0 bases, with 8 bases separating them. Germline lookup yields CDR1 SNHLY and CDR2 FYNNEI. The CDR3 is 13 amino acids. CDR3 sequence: CASSPMSSYEQYF. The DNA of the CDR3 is TGTGCCAGCAGTCCTATGAGCTCCTACGAGCAGTACTTC. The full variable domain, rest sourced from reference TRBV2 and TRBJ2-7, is EPEVTQTPSHQVTQMGQEVILRCVPISNHLYFYWYRQILGQKVEFLVSFYNNEISEKSEIFDDQFSVERPDGSNFTLKIRSTKLEDSAMYFCASSPMSSYEQYFGPGTRLTVT.

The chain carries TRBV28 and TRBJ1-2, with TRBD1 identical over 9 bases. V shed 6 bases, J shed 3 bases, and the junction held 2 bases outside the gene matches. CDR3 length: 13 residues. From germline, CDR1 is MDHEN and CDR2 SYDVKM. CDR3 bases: TGTGCCAGCAGAAGACAGGGGGACTATGGCTACACCTTC. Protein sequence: CASRRQGDYGYTF.

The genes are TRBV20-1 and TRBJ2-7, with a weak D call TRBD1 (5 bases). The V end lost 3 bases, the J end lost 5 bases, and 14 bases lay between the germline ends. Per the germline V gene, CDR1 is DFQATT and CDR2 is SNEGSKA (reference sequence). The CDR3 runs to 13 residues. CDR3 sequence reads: CSASFPGSDEQYF. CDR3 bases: TGCAGTGCTAGTTTCCCAGGGTCTGACGAGCAGTACTTC.

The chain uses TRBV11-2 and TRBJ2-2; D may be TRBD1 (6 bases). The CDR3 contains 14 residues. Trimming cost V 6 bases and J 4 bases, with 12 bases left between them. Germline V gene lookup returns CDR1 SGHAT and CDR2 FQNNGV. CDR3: CASRSGTTTGELFF. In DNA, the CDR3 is TGTGCCAGCAGGTCGGGGACAACCACCGGGGAGCTGTTTTTT.

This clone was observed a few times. In DNA form, the CDR3 reads TGTGCCAGCAGCTTAGTGGGACTTCCTCTCTCCTACAATGAGCAGTTCTTC. This translates into CASSLVGLPLSYNEQFF. This chain links TRBV7-2 with TRBJ2-1, with D possibly matching TRBD2 (6 bases). Germline V CDR1 and CDR2: SGHTA, FQGNSA. This CDR3 is 17 amino acids long. V shed 1 base and J shed 0 bases, with 13 bases lying between them.

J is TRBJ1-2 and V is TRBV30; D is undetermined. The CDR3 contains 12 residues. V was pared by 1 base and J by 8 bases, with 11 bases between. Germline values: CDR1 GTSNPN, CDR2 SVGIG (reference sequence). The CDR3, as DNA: TGTGCCTGGAGTGGGGTCCCTATGGGCTACACCTTC. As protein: CAWSGVPMGYTF.

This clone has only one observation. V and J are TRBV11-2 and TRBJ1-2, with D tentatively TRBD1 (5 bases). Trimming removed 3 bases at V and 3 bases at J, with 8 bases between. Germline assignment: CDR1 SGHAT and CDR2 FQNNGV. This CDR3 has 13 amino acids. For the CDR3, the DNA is TGTGCCAGCAGCTTGGGGACGGACTATGGCTACACCTTC. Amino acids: CASSLGTDYGYTF.

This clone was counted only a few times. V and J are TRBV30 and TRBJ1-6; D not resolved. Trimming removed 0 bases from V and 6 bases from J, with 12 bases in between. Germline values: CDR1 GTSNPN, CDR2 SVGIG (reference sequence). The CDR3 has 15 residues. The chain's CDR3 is CAWSVRAGGNSPLHF. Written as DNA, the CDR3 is TGTGCCTGGAGTGTACGGGCGGGCGGTAATTCACCCCTCCACTTT.

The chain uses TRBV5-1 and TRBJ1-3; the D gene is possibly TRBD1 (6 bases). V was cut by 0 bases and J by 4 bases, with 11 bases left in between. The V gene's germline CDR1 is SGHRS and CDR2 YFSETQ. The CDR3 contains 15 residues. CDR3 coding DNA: TGCGCCAGCAGCTTGGTCCAGGGGCCGGGAAACACCATATATTTT. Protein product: CASSLVQGPGNTIYF.

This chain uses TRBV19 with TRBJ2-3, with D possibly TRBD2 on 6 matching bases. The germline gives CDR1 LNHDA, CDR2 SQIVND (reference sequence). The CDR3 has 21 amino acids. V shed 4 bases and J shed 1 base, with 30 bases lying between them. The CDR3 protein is CASSRAGIVEGSFTGTDTQYF. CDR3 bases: TGTGCCAGTAGTAGGGCGGGGATTGTGGAGGGGAGTTTTACGGGCACAGATACGCAGTATTTT.

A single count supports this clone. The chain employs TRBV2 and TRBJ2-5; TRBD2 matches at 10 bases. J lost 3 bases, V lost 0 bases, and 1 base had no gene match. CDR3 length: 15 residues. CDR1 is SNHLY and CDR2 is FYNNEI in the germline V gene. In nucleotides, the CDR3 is TGTGCCAGCAGTGAAGCCGGGACTAGCGAAGAGACCCAGTACTTC. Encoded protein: CASSEAGTSEETQYF.

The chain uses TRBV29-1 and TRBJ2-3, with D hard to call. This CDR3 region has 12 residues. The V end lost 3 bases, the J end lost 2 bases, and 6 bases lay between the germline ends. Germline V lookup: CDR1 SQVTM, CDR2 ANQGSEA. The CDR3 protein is CSVEGHTDTQYF. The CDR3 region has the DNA TGCAGCGTTGAGGGCCACACAGATACGCAGTATTTT.

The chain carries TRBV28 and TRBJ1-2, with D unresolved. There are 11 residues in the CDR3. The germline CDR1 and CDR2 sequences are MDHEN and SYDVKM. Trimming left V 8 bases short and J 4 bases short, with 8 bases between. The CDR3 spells CASGQSYGYTF. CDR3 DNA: TGTGCCAGCGGGCAGTCCTATGGCTACACCTTC.

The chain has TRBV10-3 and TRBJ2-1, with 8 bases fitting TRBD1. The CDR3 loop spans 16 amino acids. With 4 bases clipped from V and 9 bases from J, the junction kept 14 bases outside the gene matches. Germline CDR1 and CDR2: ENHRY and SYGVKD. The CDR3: CAISGPGGDGGGEQFF. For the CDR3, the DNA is TGTGCCATCAGTGGGCCAGGGGGCGACGGTGGGGGTGAGCAGTTCTTC.

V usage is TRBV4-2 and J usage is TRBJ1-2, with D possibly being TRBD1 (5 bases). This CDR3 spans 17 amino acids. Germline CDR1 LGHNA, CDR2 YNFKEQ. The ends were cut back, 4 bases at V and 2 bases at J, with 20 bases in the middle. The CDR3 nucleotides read TGTGCCAGCAGCCGCCACTTGGGGGGGGGAAAGAACTATGGCTACACCTTC. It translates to CASSRHLGGGKNYGYTF.